This T cell receptor beta chain was profiled in a study of early T cells in non-severe SARS-CoV-2 infection. MiXCR was run by TCRdb on the 5' RACE reads, yielding one entry per CDR3 protein. Among some 87,000 distinct CDR3 sequences listed, 12% to 15% were seen once. Only a few counts were recorded for this clonotype. This receptor was obtained from an adult who was a healthcare worker with PCR-confirmed SARS-CoV-2 infection or an uninfected control (not recorded which). Sequenced input: whole blood.

The CDR3 spells CATRSPGGQPNSPLHF. The CDR3 DNA reads TGTGCCACCAGATCCCCAGGGGGACAACCTAATTCACCCCTCCACTTT. V is TRBV24-1 and J is TRBJ1-6, with TRBD1 matching over 7 bases. Trimming removed 7 bases from V and 6 bases from J; junction bases left unmatched: 11. From germline, CDR1 is KGHDR and CDR2 SFDVKD. There are 16 residues in the CDR3.